Described below is a single T cell receptor (beta chain) sequence and its context. The source of the sample is a study of blood T cell repertoires in COVID-19. The V gene lost 8 bases and the J gene lost 7 bases, with 9 bases spanning the gap. Germline V gene sequence: CDR1 MDHEN, CDR2 SYDVKM. CDR3 size: 12 residues. Study processing details: Using reference gene primer amplification, nucleated cell counts were estimated. TCRdb keeps only in-frame clones here, not all; method: immunoSEQ multiplex PCR. That table gives V, J and clone size, and the DNA gave D and trimming. Here the sample spans about 200,000 clones, approximately 82% being singletons.

The gene calls are TRBV28 and TRBJ1-6; D not resolved. Sequenced input: peripheral blood. The source of this sequence is a human donor with acute or convalescent COVID-19. The donor label of this sample is uncertain. The CDR3 is CASAGSNSPLHF. CDR3 DNA sequence: TGTGCCAGCGCGGGGTCCAATTCACCCCTCCACTTT.